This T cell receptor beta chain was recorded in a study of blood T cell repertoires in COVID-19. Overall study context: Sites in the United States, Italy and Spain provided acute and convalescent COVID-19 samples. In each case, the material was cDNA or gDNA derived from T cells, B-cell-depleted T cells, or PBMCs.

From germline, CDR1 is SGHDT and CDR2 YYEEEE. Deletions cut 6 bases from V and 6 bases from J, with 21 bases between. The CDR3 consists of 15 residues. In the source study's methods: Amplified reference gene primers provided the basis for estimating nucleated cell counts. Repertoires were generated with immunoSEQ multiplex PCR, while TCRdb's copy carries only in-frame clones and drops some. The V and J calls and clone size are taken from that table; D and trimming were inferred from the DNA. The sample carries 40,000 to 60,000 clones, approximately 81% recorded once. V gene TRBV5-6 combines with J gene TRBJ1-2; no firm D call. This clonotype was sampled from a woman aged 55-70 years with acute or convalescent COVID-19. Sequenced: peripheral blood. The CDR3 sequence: CASTLNRGRRHGYTF. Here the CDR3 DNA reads TGTGCCAGCACCCTTAATCGGGGTCGAAGGCATGGCTACACCTTC.